Listed below are T cell receptor beta chains from one sample, sequenced in a study of cytomegalovirus exposure and HLA in healthy donors. Assay used: immunoSEQ multiplex PCR; TCRdb lists only in-frame clones, some missing. The sample holds about 67,000 clones, more than 80% seen once. The sequenced sample was PBMCs. Source of these receptors: a woman aged 30 to 39 in good health and CMV-seropositive. Each CDR3 is given with its conserved first and last residue. The order of the fields is J gene, D gene, clone size, CDR3 length, V gene, CDR3 DNA, CDR3 protein. The D gene is left open where the match is weak. The size of a clone is reported for some rows only, either as once, few or many, or as a class for expanded clones.

TRBJ1-4 . once 17 TRBV5-1 TGCGCCAGCAGCTTGGCCAGCGGGCCAGGTCGAGGTGAAAAACTGTTTTTT CASSLASGPGRGEKLFF
TRBJ2-1 . . 18 TRBV9 TGTGCCAGCAGCGTCGGGCCAGGGGGCGGGGGAGGGGACAATGAGCAGTTCTTC CASSVGPGGGGGDNEQFF
TRBJ1-1 . few 14 TRBV6-6 TGTGCCAGCAGTGCCCGTCAGTCGAACACTGAAGCTTTCTTT CASSARQSNTEAFF
TRBJ2-7 TRBD1 . 15 TRBV6-6 TGTGCCAGCAGTTACGAGGCAGGGGGTCCCTATGAGCAGTACTTC CASSYEAGGPYEQYF
TRBJ2-1 TRBD2 . 15 TRBV7-7 TGTGCCAGCAGCTCAGGACTAGCGGGACCAGTGGAGCAGTTCTTC CASSSGLAGPVEQFF
TRBJ2-7 TRBD2 . 17 TRBV15 TGTGCCACCAGCAGAGTGGGTATTGGCGGGAGATCCTACGAGCAGTACTTC CATSRVGIGGRSYEQYF
TRBJ2-7 . . 14 TRBV4-1 TGCGCCAGCAGCCAAAGTGCCAGGGGCTACGAGCAGTACTTC CASSQSARGYEQYF
TRBJ2-7 TRBD2 . 16 TRBV5-1 TGCGCCAGCTCCCCCGGACTAGCGGTAACCTCCTACGAGCAGTACTTC CASSPGLAVTSYEQYF
TRBJ1-1 . . 15 TRBV10-1 TGCGCCAGCAGTGAGTCGGCAGGGGAATACACTGAAGCTTTCTTT CASSESAGEYTEAFF
TRBJ1-1 . once 13 TRBV19 TGTGCCAGTAGAGACCAGGGGAACACTGAAGCTTTCTTT CASRDQGNTEAFF
TRBJ2-1 TRBD2 . 14 TRBV25-1 TGTGCCAGCAGTGAAGGCGGGAGATTTGGTGAGCAGTTCTTC CASSEGGRFGEQFF
TRBJ2-5 . . 14 TRBV5-5 TGTGCCAGCAGCTTGGGATTGGCCCAAGAGACCCAGTACTTC CASSLGLAQETQYF
TRBJ1-2 TRBD1 once 16 TRBV5-1 TGCGCCAGCAGCCCCCCAGAGACAGGGACTAACTATGGCTACACCTTC CASSPPETGTNYGYTF
TRBJ1-2 . . 15 TRBV7-8 TGTGCCAGCAGCTTGTCATACCGAGCTAACTATGGCTACACCTTC CASSLSYRANYGYTF
TRBJ2-1 . . 12 TRBV18 TGTGCCAGCTCCCTAGACCACAATGAGCAGTTCTTC CASSLDHNEQFF
TRBJ2-1 . . 12 TRBV7-6 TGTGCCAGCAGCCAGACGGGGTATGAGCAGTTCTTC CASSQTGYEQFF
TRBJ1-4 TRBD1 . 15 TRBV10-1 TGCGCCAGCAGTAGTGGGACAGCAACTAATGAAAAACTGTTTTTT CASSSGTATNEKLFF
TRBJ2-6 TRBD1 . 16 TRBV27 TGTGCCAGCAGGCTGACAGGGGGGAGGGGGGCCAACGTCCTGACTTTC CASRLTGGRGANVLTF
TRBJ2-3 TRBD2 . 16 TRBV5-1 TGCGCCAGCAGCTTTCTCCCTAGCGGAGGCACAGATACGCAGTATTTT CASSFLPSGGTDTQYF
TRBJ2-1 TRBD1 . 16 TRBV5-1 TGCGCCAGCAGCCCGGGGACAGGGGGCGCCTACAATGAGCAGTTCTTC CASSPGTGGAYNEQFF
TRBJ1-1 . once 15 TRBV5-1 TGCGCCAGCAGCTTGGCCGGGATCCTGAACACTGAAGCTTTCTTT CASSLAGILNTEAFF
TRBJ2-1 . . 13 TRBV6-5 TGTGCCAGCAGGGCACAGGGTTACAATGAGCAGTTCTTC CASRAQGYNEQFF
TRBJ1-4 . . 15 TRBV7-9 TGTGCCAGCAGCTTAGGGGCAGGGCGGGAGAAAAAACTGTTTTTT CASSLGAGREKKLFF